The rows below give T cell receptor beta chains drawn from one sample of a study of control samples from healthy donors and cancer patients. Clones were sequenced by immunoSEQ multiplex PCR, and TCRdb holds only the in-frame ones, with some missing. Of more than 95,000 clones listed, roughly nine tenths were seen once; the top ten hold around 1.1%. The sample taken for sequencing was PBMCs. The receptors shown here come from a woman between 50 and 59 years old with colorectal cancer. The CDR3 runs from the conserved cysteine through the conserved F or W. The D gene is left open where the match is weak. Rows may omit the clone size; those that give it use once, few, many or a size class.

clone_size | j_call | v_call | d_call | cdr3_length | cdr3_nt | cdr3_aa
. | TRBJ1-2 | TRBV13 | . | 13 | TGTGCCAGCGATAGGGAGGGGAACTATGGCTACACCTTC | CASDREGNYGYTF
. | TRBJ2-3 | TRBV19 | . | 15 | TGTGCCAGTAGTATCCGGGACACCGGCACAGATACGCAGTATTTT | CASSIRDTGTDTQYF
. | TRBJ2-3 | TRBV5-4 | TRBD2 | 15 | TGTGCCAGCAGCTCGGCGGGGGGGCATACAGATACGCAGTATTTT | CASSSAGGHTDTQYF
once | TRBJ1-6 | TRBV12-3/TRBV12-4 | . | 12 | TGTGCCAGCACCAACAGGAATTCACCCCTCCACTTT | CASTNRNSPLHF
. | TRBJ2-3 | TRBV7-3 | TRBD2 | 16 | TGTGCCAGCAGCTTTCGGACTAGCGGGGGCACAGATACGCAGTATTTT | CASSFRTSGGTDTQYF
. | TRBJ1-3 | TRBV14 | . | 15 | TGTGCCAGCAGCCAAGGCCGGATCTCTGGAAACACCATATATTTT | CASSQGRISGNTIYF
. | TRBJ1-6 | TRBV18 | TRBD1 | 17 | TGTGCCAGCTCACCGCAGGCCCTTAGACAGGGCGTAGCACCCCTCCACTTT | CASSPQALRQGVAPLHF
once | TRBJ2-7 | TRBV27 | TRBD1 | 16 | TGTGCCAGCAGTACTAGGGACAGGGGGTTCACTCGTGAGCAGTACTTC | CASSTRDRGFTREQYF
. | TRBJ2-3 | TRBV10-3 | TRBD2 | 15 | TGTGCCACCGCACCGATAGCGGGAGCCACAGATACGCAGTATTTT | CATAPIAGATDTQYF
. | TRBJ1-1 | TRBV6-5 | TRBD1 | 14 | TGTGCCAGCAGTTGGGACAGGGGGAACACTGAAGCTTTCTTT | CASSWDRGNTEAFF
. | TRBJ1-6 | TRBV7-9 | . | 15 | TGTGCCAGCAGCGACGAAGGGAGCCTTAATTCACCCCTCCACTTT | CASSDEGSLNSPLHF
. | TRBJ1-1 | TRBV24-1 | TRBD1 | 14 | TGTGCCACCAGTGAGGGAGGGGGCGATACTGAAGCTTTCTTT | CATSEGGGDTEAFF
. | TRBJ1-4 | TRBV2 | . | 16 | TGTGCCAGCAGTGAGGCTGACGCGGGTACTAATGAAAAACTGTTTTTT | CASSEADAGTNEKLFF
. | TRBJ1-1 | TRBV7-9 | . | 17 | TGTGCCAGCAGCCACAACCGGGGTACGGGGCTAAACACTGAAGCTTTCTTT | CASSHNRGTGLNTEAFF
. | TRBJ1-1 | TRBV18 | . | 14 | TGTGCCAGCTCACCGGTAAACAGGAACACTGAAGCTTTCTTT | CASSPVNRNTEAFF
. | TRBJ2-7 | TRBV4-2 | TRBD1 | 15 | TGTGCCAGCAGCCAAGATCTCAGGGGGCGCGACGAGCAGTACTTC | CASSQDLRGRDEQYF
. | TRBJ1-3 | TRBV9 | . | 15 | TGTGCCAGCAGCGTTCAGGCCCGCTCTGGAAACACCATATATTTT | CASSVQARSGNTIYF
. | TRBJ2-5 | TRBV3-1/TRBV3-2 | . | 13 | TGTGCCAGCAGCCAAGAGGGGGGAGAGACCCAGTACTTC | CASSQEGGETQYF
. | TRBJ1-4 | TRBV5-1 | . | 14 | TGCGCCAGCAGCTTTGGGGCGGGTAATGGAAAACTGTTTTTT | CASSFGAGNGKLFF
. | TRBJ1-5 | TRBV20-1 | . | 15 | TGCAGTGCTAGTCCCCTGGGTCCGAGGAATCAGCCCCAGCATTTT | CSASPLGPRNQPQHF
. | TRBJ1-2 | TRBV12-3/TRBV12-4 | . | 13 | TGTGCCAGCAGTTTCGGCAGGTTGGGTGGCTACACCTTC | CASSFGRLGGYTF
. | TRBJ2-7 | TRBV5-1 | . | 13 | TGCGCCAGCAGCTTGGTCCCAGGCTACGAGCAGTACTTC | CASSLVPGYEQYF
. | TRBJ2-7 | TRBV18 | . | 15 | TGTGCCAGCTCACCACCGCTCCCCGGTGAGAACGAGCAGTACTTC | CASSPPLPGENEQYF
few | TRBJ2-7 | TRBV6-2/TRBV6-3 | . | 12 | TGTGCCAGCAGCCCCCATACCTACGAGCAGTACTTC | CASSPHTYEQYF
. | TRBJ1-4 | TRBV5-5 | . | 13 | TGTGCCAGCAGCTTGGTGGGGGGTGAAAAACTGTTTTTT | CASSLVGGEKLFF
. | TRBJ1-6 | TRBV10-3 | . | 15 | TGTGCCATCAGGGCGGGGGGGGAGGTTGATTCACCCCTCCACTTT | CAIRAGGEVDSPLHF
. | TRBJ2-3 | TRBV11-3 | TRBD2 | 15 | TGTGCCAGCAGTCACGAGCGGGGGGGCACAGATACGCAGTATTTT | CASSHERGGTDTQYF
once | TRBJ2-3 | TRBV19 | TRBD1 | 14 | TGTGCCAGTGGTAAGACAGGGGACACAGATACGCAGTATTTT | CASGKTGDTDTQYF
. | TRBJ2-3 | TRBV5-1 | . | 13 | TGCGCCAGCAGCCCGGATGGGACAGATACGCAGTATTTT | CASSPDGTDTQYF
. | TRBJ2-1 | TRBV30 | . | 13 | TGTGCCTGGAGTCGCGGGGTAGGGGAGGAGCAGTTCTTC | CAWSRGVGEEQFF
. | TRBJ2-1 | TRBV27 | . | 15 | TGTGCCACCCGAGGGGCGGGCCGGGGTGTGAATGAGCAGTTCTTC | CATRGAGRGVNEQFF
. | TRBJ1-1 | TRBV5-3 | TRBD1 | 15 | TGTGCCAGAAGCGCACAGGGGGCTGAGAACACTGAAGCTTTCTTT | CARSAQGAENTEAFF
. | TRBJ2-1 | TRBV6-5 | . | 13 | TGTGCCAGCAGCTTCATACAGGGAATTGAGCAGTTCTTC | CASSFIQGIEQFF
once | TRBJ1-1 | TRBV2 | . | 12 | TGTGCCAGCCGGGGAGTGAGGACTGAAGCTTTCTTT | CASRGVRTEAFF
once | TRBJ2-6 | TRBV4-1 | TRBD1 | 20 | TGCGCCAGCAGCCGAGACTACTCCGGGACAGGGGGCTCTGGGGCCAACGTCCTGACTTTC | CASSRDYSGTGGSGANVLTF
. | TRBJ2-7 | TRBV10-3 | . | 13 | TGTGCCATCGGTGTAGGGGCGGCGGACGAGCAGTACTTC | CAIGVGAADEQYF